These T cell receptor beta chains were read from a single sample in a study of cytomegalovirus exposure and HLA in healthy donors. Using immunoSEQ multiplex PCR, the repertoire was profiled, and TCRdb retains in-frame clones only, with some absent. Of hundreds of thousands of clones listed, over 80% are singletons. The sample comprised PBMCs. These TCRs come from a boy between 2 and 15 years old in good health and CMV-seronegative. Both conserved end residues are part of each CDR3. A D gene is named only where the DNA matches it firmly. Rows may omit the clone size; those that give it use once, few, many or a size class.

cdr3_nt	cdr3_aa	v_call	j_call	d_call	clone_size
TGTGCCAGTACCCGGGACAGGAAAGAAGGGCAGCCCCAGCATTTT	CASTRDRKEGQPQHF	TRBV19	TRBJ1-5	TRBD1	NA
TGTGCCAGCAGCCCCGGGACAGGGTACGAGCAGTACTTC	CASSPGTGYEQYF	TRBV27	TRBJ2-7	TRBD1	NA
TGTGCCAGCAGGATGACAGCCAGCTCCTACAATGAGCAGTTCTTC	CASRMTASSYNEQFF	TRBV2	TRBJ2-1	NA	few
TGTGCCAGCAGCCTTATTCGCTACGAGCAGTACTTC	CASSLIRYEQYF	TRBV5-8	TRBJ2-7	NA	NA
TGTGCCAGCAGTGCCCTGGGACAGGGGGGAACCGGGGAGCTGTTTTTT	CASSALGQGGTGELFF	TRBV2	TRBJ2-2	TRBD1	NA
TGCAGTGCTAGCTCCACCCTACAGTACTTC	CSASSTLQYF	TRBV20-1	TRBJ2-7	NA	NA
TGTGCCACCAGCAGAGATCTAAGTAGAACTGAAGCTTTCTTT	CATSRDLSRTEAFF	TRBV15	TRBJ1-1	NA	NA
TGTGCCAGCAGTTACTCACCTTCTGGGGAGACCGGGGAGCTGTTTTTT	CASSYSPSGETGELFF	TRBV6-6	TRBJ2-2	NA	NA
TGTGCCAGCAGAGATGGGGGGGCCCGGAATTATGAGCAGTTCTTC	CASRDGGARNYEQFF	TRBV6-6	TRBJ2-1	NA	NA
TGTGCCAGCAGTTCCTCCCGGACTCATCAGCCCCAGCATTTT	CASSSSRTHQPQHF	TRBV6-1	TRBJ1-5	NA	once
TGCGCCAGCAGCTTGGTAGCGGGGGGGTACCAAGAGACCCAGTACTTC	CASSLVAGGYQETQYF	TRBV5-1	TRBJ2-5	TRBD2	NA
TGTGCCAGCAGCGTAGTGGGCGGGCCCGGCGACGAGCAGTACTTC	CASSVVGGPGDEQYF	TRBV9	TRBJ2-7	NA	NA
TGTGCCAGCAGTTATCGGCGGGAGTCCTACGAGCAGTACTTC	CASSYRRESYEQYF	TRBV6-1	TRBJ2-7	TRBD2	NA
TGTGCCAGCAGCCAAGGGGGCCACGAGCAGTACTTC	CASSQGGHEQYF	TRBV16	TRBJ2-7	NA	NA
TGTGCCAGCAGTGTAAGCTTTAGATCGGGGACTAGCGGGGCTAGCACAGATACGCAGTATTTT	CASSVSFRSGTSGASTDTQYF	TRBV2	TRBJ2-3	TRBD2	NA
TGTGCCAGCAGCCCCACAGGGCAGGCACAGCCCCAGCATTTT	CASSPTGQAQPQHF	TRBV9	TRBJ1-5	NA	NA
TGTGCCAGCTCAGACAAGCCGGGGACGCAGTATTTT	CASSDKPGTQYF	TRBV18	TRBJ2-3	NA	NA
TGCGCCAGCAGCTTACGGACAGGGAGCCACGAGCAGTACTTC	CASSLRTGSHEQYF	TRBV5-1	TRBJ2-7	TRBD1	NA
TGTGCCAGCAGGCAGGGCGTGAACACTGAAGCTTTCTTT	CASRQGVNTEAFF	TRBV27	TRBJ1-1	NA	NA
TGCGCCAGCAGCCAAGGGACTAGCGGAAGCTACAATGAGCAGTTCTTC	CASSQGTSGSYNEQFF	TRBV4-1	TRBJ2-1	TRBD2	NA
TGTGCCAGCAGTGACGTAGCGGGGTATAGCACAGATACGCAGTATTTT	CASSDVAGYSTDTQYF	TRBV6-1	TRBJ2-3	TRBD2	NA
TGTGCCAGCAAGGTTAGCGGGATCTCCTACAATGAGCAGTTCTTC	CASKVSGISYNEQFF	TRBV6-5	TRBJ2-1	TRBD2	NA
TGTGCCAGTAAGGACAGGGGCTATGGCTACACCTTC	CASKDRGYGYTF	TRBV19	TRBJ1-2	TRBD1	NA
TGCGCCAGCAGCCGGGCAGGGGATTACACAGATACGCAGTATTTT	CASSRAGDYTDTQYF	TRBV23-1	TRBJ2-3	NA	NA
TGTGCCAGCAGTGAAGGAGGGGGTTATGGAAACACCATATATTTT	CASSEGGGYGNTIYF	TRBV2	TRBJ1-3	NA	NA
TGTGCCAGCAGTGAGGTGGGACAGGGGAGCCAGCCCCAGCATTTT	CASSEVGQGSQPQHF	TRBV6-1	TRBJ1-5	TRBD1	few
TGTGCCAGCAGCTTGCGCGGGAGGAGGAATGAGCAGTTCTTC	CASSLRGRRNEQFF	TRBV5-5	TRBJ2-1	TRBD2	NA
TGTGCCAGCAGCTTGCCGGGACAGGGGGTCGAGACCCAGTACTTC	CASSLPGQGVETQYF	TRBV5-4	TRBJ2-5	TRBD1	NA
TGTGCCAGCAGCTCCCTCGAGGACAGCTCCTACAATGAGCAGTTCTTC	CASSSLEDSSYNEQFF	TRBV13	TRBJ2-1	NA	NA
TGTGCCAGCAGTGAACGGGGGGGCGCATCCTGGCCCGGGGAGCTGTTTTTT	CASSERGGASWPGELFF	TRBV6-1	TRBJ2-2	TRBD2	few
TGTGCCAGCAGCAAAGTAGCACGAATTTACGAGCAGTACTTC	CASSKVARIYEQYF	TRBV21-1	TRBJ2-7	NA	NA
TGTGCCAGCAGCGTCAGGGGACCTACCTACGAGCAGTACTTC	CASSVRGPTYEQYF	TRBV9	TRBJ2-7	NA	NA